The 21 T cell receptor beta chains below all came from one sample that was sequenced in a study of T cell responses to AZD1222 COVID-19 vaccine. Clones were read by immunoSEQ multiplex PCR, and TCRdb kept only the in-frame ones, dropping some. The sample lists 160,000 or so clones; around 86% were seen once. Material: peripheral blood, obtained 28 days after the second AZD1222 dose. Receptors were obtained from an adult who received the AZD1222 COVID-19 vaccine.

The gene calls are TRBV6-5 and TRBJ1-3, with D perhaps TRBD1 (6 bases). Germline CDR1 reads MNHEY; CDR2 reads SVGAGI. The CDR3 consists of 13 residues. V was cut by 8 bases and J by 4 bases, with 12 bases left in between. DNA for the CDR3: TGTGCCAGCCTACAGGGATTAGGAAACACCATATATTTT. It translates to CASLQGLGNTIYF.

The chain couples TRBV3-1 (or the pseudogene TRBV3-2) to TRBJ1-2, with a tentative D call TRBD1 (6 bases). Germline values: CDR1 LGHDT, CDR2 YNNKEL (reference sequence). V shed 0 bases and J shed 13 bases, with 12 bases lying between them. The CDR3 runs 12 residues. CDR3 region: CASSQDYRERTF. Here the CDR3 DNA reads TGTGCCAGCAGCCAAGATTACAGGGAGCGCACCTTC.

The rearrangement uses TRBV28 and TRBJ2-3; the match to TRBD2 covers 12 bases. CDR3 size: 15 residues. Trimming cost V 7 bases and J 4 bases; bases outside gene matches: 6. Germline V gene data show CDR1 as MDHEN and CDR2 as SYDVKM. The CDR3 spells CASNRLAGGADTQYF. Written as DNA, the CDR3 is TGTGCCAGCAATAGGCTAGCGGGAGGGGCAGATACGCAGTATTTT.

The genes are TRBV6-5 and TRBJ2-7, with D perhaps being TRBD1 or TRBD2 (7 bases each). The CDR3 consists of 13 residues. The germline V gene has CDR1 MNHEY and CDR2 SVGAGI. Trimming took off 0 bases at V and 13 bases at J, with 16 bases between the two ends. Here the CDR3 reads CASSYSLQGGDYF. DNA of the CDR3: TGTGCCAGCAGTTACTCCCTTCAGGGGGGGGATTACTTC.

The J gene is TRBJ2-5, the V gene TRBV4-3, with TRBD2 matching over 13 bases. Germline V gene lookup returns CDR1 LGHNA and CDR2 YSLEER. Unmatched junction bases numbered 5, after V lost 6 bases and J lost 4 bases. The CDR3 is made up of 15 amino acids. This chain's CDR3 is CASSQGLAGRETQYF. In DNA form, the CDR3 reads TGCGCCAGCAGTCAGGGACTAGCGGGACGAGAGACCCAGTACTTC.

The CDR3 DNA reads TGTGCCAGCAGTGCTAGGAGCACAGATACGCAGTATTTT. It is translated as CASSARSTDTQYF. V usage is TRBV2 and J usage is TRBJ2-3; no reliable D call. V dropped 4 bases and J dropped 0 bases, with 5 bases sitting between them. This CDR3 has 13 amino acids. Germline V gene lookup returns CDR1 SNHLY and CDR2 FYNNEI.

This chain connects TRBV10-2 to TRBJ1-6; D is unclear. The V end lost 8 bases, the J end lost 7 bases, and 24 bases lay between the germline ends. Germline V gene data show CDR1 as WSHSY and CDR2 as SAAADI. The CDR3 has 17 amino acids. The CDR3 DNA reads as TGCGCCAGCTTGCAGAGGACCCCCGGGCGACACAATTCACCCCTCCACTTT. Encoded protein: CASLQRTPGRHNSPLHF.

The chain joins TRBV10-3 to TRBJ2-3, with 7 bases lining up with TRBD2. CDR1 ENHRY and CDR2 SYGVKD come from the germline V gene. This CDR3 region has 15 residues. V was clipped by 2 bases and J by 4 bases; unmatched bases: 6. CDR3 protein: CAISEPSGIADTQYF. CDR3 DNA: TGTGCCATCAGTGAGCCTAGCGGAATCGCAGATACGCAGTATTTT.

The rearrangement uses TRBV24-1 and TRBJ2-2, with 9 bases aligning to TRBD2. The V and J ends lost 5 bases and 6 bases, in that order; junction bases with no gene match: 3. Looked up from germline, CDR1 is KGHDR and CDR2 is SFDVKD. The CDR3 sequence is 14 residues long. In DNA form, the CDR3 reads TGTGCCACCAGTGGTTTAGCGGGAGCCGGGGAGCTGTTTTTT. This translates into CATSGLAGAGELFF.

This clone appeared a single time. This chain joins TRBV2 and TRBJ2-7, with D possibly matching TRBD2 (6 bases). CDR1 SNHLY and CDR2 FYNNEI come from the germline V gene. This CDR3 is built from 11 residues. V dropped 7 bases and J dropped 7 bases, with 11 bases sitting between them. The CDR3 DNA follows: TGTGCCAGCACGGCTGGAGGGGAGCAGTACTTC. This encodes CASTAGGEQYF. Combining the CDR3 with reference TRBV2 and TRBJ2-7 gives the whole variable domain EPEVTQTPSHQVTQMGQEVILRCVPISNHLYFYWYRQILGQKVEFLVSFYNNEISEKSEIFDDQFSVERPDGSNFTLKIRSTKLEDSAMYFCASTAGGEQYFGPGTRLTVT.

The genes are TRBV3-1 (or the pseudogene TRBV3-2) and TRBJ2-7; 7 nucleotides match TRBD2. With 4 bases clipped from V and 8 bases from J, the junction kept 11 bases outside the gene matches. Germline V gene lookup returns CDR1 LGHDT and CDR2 YNNKEL (reference sequence). This CDR3 contains 14 residues. The CDR3 sequence: CASSRWGGDGKQYF. The CDR3 DNA sequence: TGTGCCAGCAGCCGCTGGGGGGGAGACGGAAAGCAGTACTTC.

The chain combines TRBV4-3 with TRBJ2-1, with D unclear. V lost 0 bases to trimming and J lost 2 bases, with 8 bases between them. This CDR3 is built from 15 residues. Germline assignment: CDR1 LGHNA and CDR2 YSLEER. In DNA, the CDR3 is TGCGCCAGCAGCCAAGATGACCCTCCCTACAATGAGCAGTTCTTC. Amino acids: CASSQDDPPYNEQFF.

The chain couples TRBV19 to TRBJ2-1; 9 bases line up with TRBD2. V shed 3 bases and J 5 bases; nucleotides not matched to a gene: 11. The CDR3 runs to 17 residues. Germline CDR1 reads LNHDA; CDR2 reads SQIVND (reference sequence). Written as DNA, the CDR3 is TGTGCCAGTAGTATTTACATGGGGGGGACTAGCAACAATGAGCAGTTCTTC. Translating it yields CASSIYMGGTSNNEQFF.

The chain combines TRBV7-3 with TRBJ2-1; 8 bases match TRBD2. Germline trimming cut 2 bases from V and 2 bases from J; bases unmatched to any gene: 2. Germline CDR1 and CDR2: SGHTA and FQGTGA. CDR3 length: 15 amino acids. The CDR3 region is CASSLEAGAYNEQFF. CDR3 DNA sequence: TGTGCCAGCAGCTTAGAAGCGGGGGCCTACAATGAGCAGTTCTTC.

The chain recombines TRBV19 with TRBJ1-1, with a tentative D call TRBD1 (5 bases). Between the trimmed V and J ends, which lost 5 bases and 4 bases, there was a span of 17 bases. The CDR3 is made up of 15 amino acids. In germline, CDR1 is LNHDA, CDR2 SQIVND (reference sequence). The CDR3: CASSPWGGLGTEAFF. CDR3 DNA sequence: TGTGCCAGTAGTCCCTGGGGGGGGTTGGGCACTGAAGCTTTCTTT.

The rearrangement links TRBV29-1 to TRBJ1-2, with 9 positions matching TRBD1. Germline lookup yields CDR1 SQVTM and CDR2 ANQGSEA. The CDR3 contains 15 residues. The trim removed 3 bases at V and 6 bases at J, leaving 11 bases unmatched. CDR3 bases: TGCAGCGTTGATCGGGGTGTCGACAGGGGGGATGGCTACACCTTC. Translating gives CSVDRGVDRGDGYTF. Together with reference TRBV29-1 and TRBJ1-2, the CDR3 gives the full variable domain: SAVISQKPSRDICQRGTSLTIQCQVDSQVTMMFWYRQQPGQSLTLIATANQGSEATYESGFVIDKFPISRPNLTFSTLTVSNMSPEDSSIYLCSVDRGVDRGDGYTFGSGTRLTVV.

A remark on this clone: Within the sample, other DNA sequences also encode this same CDR3. This sequence joins TRBV18 and TRBJ1-2; D remains unclear. Germline CDR1 and CDR2: KGHSH and LQKENI. V lost 2 bases, J lost 3 bases, and 7 bases lay in between. The CDR3 is made up of 13 amino acids. The CDR3 sequence is CASSPGSDYGYTF. The CDR3 DNA follows: TGTGCCAGCTCACCAGGCAGCGACTATGGCTACACCTTC.

The chain links TRBV29-1 to TRBJ2-3; 8 bases line up with TRBD2. V lost 2 bases, J lost 2 bases, and 6 bases stayed unmatched. CDR3 length equals 15 residues. Germline V gene data show CDR1 as SQVTM and CDR2 as ANQGSEA. CDR3 residues: CSVEMGLGFTDTQYF. The CDR3 DNA follows: TGCAGCGTTGAAATGGGACTAGGCTTCACAGATACGCAGTATTTT.

In nucleotides, the CDR3 is TGCGCCAGCAGCCGCGACGGTGGAATTTCAGATACGCAGTATTTT. Translation: CASSRDGGISDTQYF. This chain uses TRBV4-3 with TRBJ2-3, with D unresolved. The V and J ends lost 4 bases and 4 bases respectively, with 15 bases between them. CDR1 and CDR2 from the germline V gene are LGHNA and YSLEER. The CDR3 extends over 15 amino acids.

The chain links TRBV10-3 to TRBJ2-2, with D unresolved. CDR1 ENHRY and CDR2 SYGVKD come from the germline V gene. V lost 2 bases, J lost 6 bases, and 7 bases lay in between. The CDR3 spans 13 residues. The CDR3 nucleotides are TGTGCCATCAGTGAGGGTACATCCGGGGAGCTGTTTTTT. Its translation is CAISEGTSGELFF.

V gene TRBV29-1 combines with J gene TRBJ2-2, with a possible D match to TRBD2 (7 bases). The CDR3 consists of 14 residues. Germline values: CDR1 SQVTM, CDR2 ANQGSEA. V was trimmed by 6 bases and J by 1 base, leaving 12 bases between them. Here the CDR3 reads CSVKGEGNTGELFF. In DNA, the CDR3 is TGCAGCGTGAAGGGGGAGGGGAACACCGGGGAGCTGTTTTTT.